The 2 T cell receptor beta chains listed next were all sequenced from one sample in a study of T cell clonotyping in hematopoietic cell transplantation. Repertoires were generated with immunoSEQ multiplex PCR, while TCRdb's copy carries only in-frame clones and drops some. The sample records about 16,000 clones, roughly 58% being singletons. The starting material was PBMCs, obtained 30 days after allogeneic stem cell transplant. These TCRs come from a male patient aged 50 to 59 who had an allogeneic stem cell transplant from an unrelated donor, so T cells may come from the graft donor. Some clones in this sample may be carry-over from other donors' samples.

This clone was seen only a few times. CDR3 DNA sequence: TGTGCCAGTAGTATAGGCACGTGGGCGGCCCATGGCTACACCTTC. This codes for CASSIGTWAAHGYTF. The V call is TRBV19, the J call TRBJ1-2; D is uncertain. V gave up 1 base and J gave up 6 bases, with 15 bases separating them. The germline CDR1 and CDR2 sequences are LNHDA and SQIVND (reference sequence). This CDR3 comprises 15 residues.

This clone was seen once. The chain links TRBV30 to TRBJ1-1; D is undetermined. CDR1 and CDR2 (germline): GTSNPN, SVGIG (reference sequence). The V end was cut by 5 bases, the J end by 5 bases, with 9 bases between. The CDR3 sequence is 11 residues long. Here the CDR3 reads CAWATVTEAFF. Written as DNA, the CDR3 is TGTGCCTGGGCCACAGTAACTGAAGCTTTCTTT. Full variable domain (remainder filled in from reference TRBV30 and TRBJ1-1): SQTIHQWPATLVQPVGSPLSLECTVEGTSNPNLYWYRQAAGRGLQLLFYSVGIGQISSEVPQNLSASRPQDRQFILSSKKLLLSDSGFYLCAWATVTEAFFGQGTRLTVV.